This is a list of T cell receptor beta chains from one sample in a study of blood T cell repertoires in COVID-19. Here immunoSEQ multiplex PCR was the method, and the copy in TCRdb shows in-frame clones only, minus some. The profile shows 190,000 or so clones, approximately 86% of them singletons. Sample: peripheral blood. Receptor source: a man aged 40-49 years with active or convalescent COVID-19. Each CDR3 is given with its conserved first and last residue.

J gene,V gene,CDR3 protein
TRBJ2-1,TRBV28,CASEKGTPKNEQFF
TRBJ1-1,TRBV6-5,CASSYSGSPNTEAFF
TRBJ2-5,TRBV5-1,CASSGGAPGQETQYF
TRBJ1-2,TRBV2,CASRTAGGYTF
TRBJ1-4,TRBV7-2,CASSLALSGINEKLFF
TRBJ2-7,TRBV10-3,CAIKGQGFPYEQYF
TRBJ2-3,TRBV4-2,CASSQPGGGASDTQYF
TRBJ2-1,TRBV7-9,CASSGTGGIGKFF
TRBJ2-3,TRBV25-1,CASSDPGTGGGTDTQYF
TRBJ1-2,TRBV7-9,CASTPGTGVYGYTF
TRBJ2-3,TRBV9,CASSPQGITDTQYF
TRBJ1-1,TRBV28,CASTTGVGNTEAFF
TRBJ1-3,TRBV12-3/TRBV12-4,CASRLFGGNTIYF
TRBJ1-2,TRBV6-5,CASSYSRTANLYGYTF
TRBJ1-1,TRBV7-9,CASSYAGTEAFF
TRBJ1-6,TRBV3-1/TRBV3-2,CASSQGQANSPLHF
TRBJ1-2,TRBV12-3/TRBV12-4,CASMRGSRGYTF
TRBJ1-3,TRBV30,CAWSQGNTIYF
TRBJ1-6,TRBV12-3/TRBV12-4,CASRTGLSPLHF
TRBJ1-1,TRBV11-2,CASSFGQNTEAFF
TRBJ2-4,TRBV4-2,CASSQGGLALAKNIQYF
TRBJ2-7,TRBV7-9,CASSLRDRGTEQYF
TRBJ2-2,TRBV14,CASSQEEGVILANTGELFF
TRBJ1-2,TRBV6-2/TRBV6-3,CASSYGSSNYYGYTF
TRBJ1-6,TRBV5-5,CASSERPKTRVPYNSPLHF
TRBJ2-3,TRBV28,CASSSYRETDTQYF
TRBJ2-5,TRBV4-1,CASSSIGPMGGETQYF
TRBJ2-6,TRBV6-5,CASTGGSGANVLTF
TRBJ2-1,TRBV5-3,CARSLAVASRELLYNEQFF
TRBJ1-3,TRBV30,CAWAEQGISGNTIYF
TRBJ2-2,TRBV11-1,CASSLSELRELFF
TRBJ2-2,TRBV2,CASSERDTTNTGELFF
TRBJ2-2,TRBV11-2,CASSLAPGGSGELFF
TRBJ2-5,TRBV18,CASSPPEGLGTQYF
TRBJ2-7,TRBV7-9,CASSLVGQPYEQYF
TRBJ2-7,TRBV11-2,CASSFGGIQYEQYF
TRBJ2-5,TRBV3-1/TRBV3-2,CASGTEYQETQYF
TRBJ1-1,TRBV28,CASSRDTHKAFF
TRBJ1-2,TRBV12-3/TRBV12-4,CASSSGPNYGYTF
TRBJ1-6,TRBV24-1,CATSNHGTPGREVHSPLHF
TRBJ1-3,TRBV10-3,CAAREPSSGNTIYF
TRBJ2-1,TRBV6-8,CASSYSGGDDNEQFF
TRBJ2-1,TRBV9,CASSVEVTASYNEQFF
TRBJ2-3,TRBV13,CASRGDTQYF
TRBJ2-7,TRBV28,CASTASGTSGGYEQYF
TRBJ1-1,TRBV28,CASSLGRGATEAFF
TRBJ2-1,TRBV2,CASSVRGGLFNEQFF
TRBJ2-5,TRBV29-1,CSSLNGLRGETQYF
TRBJ2-2,TRBV3-1/TRBV3-2,CASSPRGLAGAAGAGELFF
TRBJ2-7,TRBV6-2/TRBV6-3,CASSPGGTGYYEQYF
TRBJ2-2,TRBV6-6,CASSGSEGGNTGELFF
TRBJ2-3,TRBV6-5,CASRTSGGADTQYF